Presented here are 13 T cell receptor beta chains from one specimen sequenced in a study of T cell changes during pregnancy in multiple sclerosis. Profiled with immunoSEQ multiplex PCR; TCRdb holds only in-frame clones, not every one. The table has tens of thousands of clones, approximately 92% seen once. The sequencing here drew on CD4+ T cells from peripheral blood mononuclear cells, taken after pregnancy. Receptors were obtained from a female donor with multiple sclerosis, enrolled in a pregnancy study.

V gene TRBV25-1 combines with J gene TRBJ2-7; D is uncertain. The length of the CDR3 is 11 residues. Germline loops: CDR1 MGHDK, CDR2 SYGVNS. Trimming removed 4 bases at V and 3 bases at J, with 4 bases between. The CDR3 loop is CASSGLYEQYF. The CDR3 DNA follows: TGTGCCAGCAGTGGGCTCTACGAGCAGTACTTC.

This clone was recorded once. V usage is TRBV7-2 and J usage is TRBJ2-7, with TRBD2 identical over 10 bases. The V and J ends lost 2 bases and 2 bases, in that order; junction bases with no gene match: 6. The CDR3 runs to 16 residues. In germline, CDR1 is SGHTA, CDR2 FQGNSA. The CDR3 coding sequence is TGTGCCAGCAGCTTATCAGCGGGAGGGCCCCCCTACGAGCAGTACTTC. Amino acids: CASSLSAGGPPYEQYF. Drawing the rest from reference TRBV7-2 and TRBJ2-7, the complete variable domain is GAGVSQSPSNKVTEKGKDVELRCDPISGHTALYWYRQSLGQGLEFLIYFQGNSAPDKSGLPSDRFSAERTGGSVSTLTIQRTQQEDSAVYLCASSLSAGGPPYEQYFGPGTRLTVT.

The CDR3 loop reads CASSPQVQAGGPQYF. The CDR3 DNA reads TGTGCCAGCTCACCACAGGTTCAAGCGGGAGGGCCCCAGTACTTC. This chain joins TRBV18 and TRBJ2-7, with 10 bases that match TRBD2. The CDR3 covers 15 residues. CDR1 is KGHSH, CDR2 LQKENI, per germline. Trimming at V came to 1 base and at J to 10 bases, leaving 10 bases not matched to a gene.

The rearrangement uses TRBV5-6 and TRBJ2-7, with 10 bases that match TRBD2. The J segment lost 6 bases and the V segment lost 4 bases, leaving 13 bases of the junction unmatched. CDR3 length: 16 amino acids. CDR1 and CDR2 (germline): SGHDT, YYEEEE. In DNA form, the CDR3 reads TGTGCCAGCAGCCCCACCGACGTAGCGGGAGGTATCGAGCAGTACTTC. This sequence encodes CASSPTDVAGGIEQYF.

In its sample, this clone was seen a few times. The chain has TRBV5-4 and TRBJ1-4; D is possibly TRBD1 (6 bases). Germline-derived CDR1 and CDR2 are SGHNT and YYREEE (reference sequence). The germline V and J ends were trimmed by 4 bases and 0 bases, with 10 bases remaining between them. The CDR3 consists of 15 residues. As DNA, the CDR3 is TGTGCCAGCAGCCGGACAGTCTCAACTAATGAAAAACTGTTTTTT. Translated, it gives CASSRTVSTNEKLFF.

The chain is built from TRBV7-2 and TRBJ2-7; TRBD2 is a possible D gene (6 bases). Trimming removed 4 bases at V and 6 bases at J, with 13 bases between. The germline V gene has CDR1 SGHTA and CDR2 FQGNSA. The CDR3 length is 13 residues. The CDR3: CASSSWDLAEQYF. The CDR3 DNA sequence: TGTGCCAGCAGCTCCTGGGACTTGGCCGAGCAGTACTTC.

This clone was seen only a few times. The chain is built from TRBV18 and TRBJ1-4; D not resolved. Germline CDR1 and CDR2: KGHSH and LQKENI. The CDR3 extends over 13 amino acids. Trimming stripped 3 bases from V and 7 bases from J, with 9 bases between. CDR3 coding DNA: TGTGCCAGCTCACCTGATCTTAGTGAAAAACTGTTTTTT. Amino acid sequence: CASSPDLSEKLFF.

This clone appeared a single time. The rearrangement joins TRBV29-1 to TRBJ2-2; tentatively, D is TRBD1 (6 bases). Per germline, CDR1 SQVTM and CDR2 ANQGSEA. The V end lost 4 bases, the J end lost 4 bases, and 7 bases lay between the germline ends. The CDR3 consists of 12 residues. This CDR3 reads CSVARGTGELFF. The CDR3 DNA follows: TGCAGCGTTGCCAGGGGCACCGGGGAGCTGTTTTTT.

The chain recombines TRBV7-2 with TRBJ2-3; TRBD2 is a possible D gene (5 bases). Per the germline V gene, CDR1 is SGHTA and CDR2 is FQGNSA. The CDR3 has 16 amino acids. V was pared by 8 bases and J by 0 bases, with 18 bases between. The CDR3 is CASLAGSGASTDTQYF. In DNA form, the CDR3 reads TGTGCCAGCTTGGCTGGAAGCGGAGCCAGCACAGATACGCAGTATTTT.

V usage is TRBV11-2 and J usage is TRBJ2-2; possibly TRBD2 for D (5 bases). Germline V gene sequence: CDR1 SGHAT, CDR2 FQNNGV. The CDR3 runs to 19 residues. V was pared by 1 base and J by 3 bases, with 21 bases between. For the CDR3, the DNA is TGTGCCAGCAGCTTAGTAGGGAGTGCGGGCAGCTGGGACACCGGGGAGCTGTTTTTT. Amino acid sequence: CASSLVGSAGSWDTGELFF.

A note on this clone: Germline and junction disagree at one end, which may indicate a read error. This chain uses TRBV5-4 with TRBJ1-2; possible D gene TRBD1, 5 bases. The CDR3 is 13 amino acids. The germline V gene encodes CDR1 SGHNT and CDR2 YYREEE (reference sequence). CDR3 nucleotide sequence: TGTGCCAGCAGCTCCGGGACTAAATATGGCTACACCTTC. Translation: CASSSGTKYGYTF.

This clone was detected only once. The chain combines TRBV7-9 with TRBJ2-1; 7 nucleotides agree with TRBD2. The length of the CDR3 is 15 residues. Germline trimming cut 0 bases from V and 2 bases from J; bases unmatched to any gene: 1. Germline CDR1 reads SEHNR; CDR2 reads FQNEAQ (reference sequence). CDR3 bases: TGTGCCAGCAGCTTAGCGGGAGGGCCCTACAATGAGCAGTTCTTC. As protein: CASSLAGGPYNEQFF.

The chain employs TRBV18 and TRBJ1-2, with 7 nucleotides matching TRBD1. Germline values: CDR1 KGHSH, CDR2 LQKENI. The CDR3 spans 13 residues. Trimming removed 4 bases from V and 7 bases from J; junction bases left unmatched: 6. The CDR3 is CASSLGQARGYTF. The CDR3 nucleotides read TGTGCCAGCTCACTCGGACAGGCACGTGGCTACACCTTC.